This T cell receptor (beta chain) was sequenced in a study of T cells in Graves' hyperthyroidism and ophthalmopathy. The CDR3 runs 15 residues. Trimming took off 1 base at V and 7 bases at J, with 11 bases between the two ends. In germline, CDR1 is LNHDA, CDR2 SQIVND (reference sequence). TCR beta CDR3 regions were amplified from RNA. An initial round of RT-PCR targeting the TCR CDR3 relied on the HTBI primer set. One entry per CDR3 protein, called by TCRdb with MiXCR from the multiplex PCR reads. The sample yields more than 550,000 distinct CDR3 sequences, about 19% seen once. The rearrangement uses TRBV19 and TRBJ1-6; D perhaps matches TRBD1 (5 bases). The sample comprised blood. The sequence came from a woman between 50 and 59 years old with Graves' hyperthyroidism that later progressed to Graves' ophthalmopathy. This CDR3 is CASSIGGGENSPLHF. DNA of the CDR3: TGTGCCAGTAGTATAGGTGGAGGGGAGAATTCACCCCTCCACTTT.